The TCR beta chain under discussion was sequenced for a study of T cells in Graves' hyperthyroidism and ophthalmopathy (dated by TCRdb to the late 2010s). At the level of the whole study: Peripheral blood samples were taken at initial diagnosis, before any treatment was given. Prospective prediction of ophthalmopathy was tested in an independent validation cohort consisting of about 20 hyperthyroidism patients and some 17 patients who later progressed to ophthalmopathy. The roughly 100 discovery patients were randomly split 7:3 into training and test sets. To identify distinguishing TCR V-J signatures, a discovery cohort of 95 to 100 patients was used, comprising some 43 with Graves' ophthalmopathy and 57 with stable Graves' hyperthyroidism. In addition, the study compared T-cell repertoires in thyroid tissue and in blood from about 6 Graves' hyperthyroidism patients. The paper describes TCR Vbeta CDR3 sequencing of about 140 peripheral blood samples, made up of 43 ophthalmopathy patients, 70 to 75 hyperthyroidism patients and roughly 17 progressor patients. After sampling, hyperthyroidism patients received methimazole starting at 30 mg daily, and ophthalmopathy patients received high-dose intravenous methylprednisolone. What the work shows at the level of the full study, not this receptor alone: In validation, progression to ophthalmopathy was predicted by the model with nearly 71% sensitivity and roughly 72% specificity, a median of about 6.4 months before onset. No statistical method was used to set the sample size in advance, and investigators knew the group allocation. Most expanded thyroid clonotypes (frequency above 0.001) were also detected in blood, a finding suggesting that blood repertoires may reflect thyroid immune responses. Ophthalmopathy was separated from stable hyperthyroidism by a 13 V-J signature model, with over 85% sensitivity and 81% to 82% specificity obtained in cross-validation and 80%/75% obtained in testing.

The CDR3 runs 15 residues from the cysteine to the phenylalanine. Only CDR3 DNA is held: 45 bases, read in frame from base 1. Taken from the germline V gene, the CDR1 and CDR2 loops are LGHNA and YNFKEQ. The germline ends are 11 bases apart after V is trimmed by 0 bases and J by 2 bases. This clonotype was counted ten times or more. The specificity of this receptor is unknown. No base-level quality is on record; no much larger clone is a single base apart. Ophthalmopathy patients had moderately to severely active disease, Clinical Activity Score of at least 3, NOSPECS grade of at least 4, and duration under 3 months. Any patient with an uncontrolled infection, another autoimmune disease, pregnancy or lactation was excluded. Diagnoses were established on the basis of clinical symptoms, serum thyroxine and TRAb, thyroid ultrasound, and orbital computed tomography. PBMCs were isolated from about 9 ml of fresh peripheral blood by Ficoll-Paque density gradient centrifugation. Trizol reagent was used to extract total RNA, and RNA quality was then checked on an Agilent 2100 Bioanalyzer.

TCR beta CDR3 regions were amplified from RNA transcripts. For the first round of RT-PCR on the TCR CDR3, the HTBI primer set was used together with the Qiagen OneStep RT-PCR kit. Libraries were constructed in a second round of multiplex PCR, after which size selection and purification were carried out. Paired-end sequencing of the libraries was performed with 100 bp reads on an Illumina HiSeq2000. Under the source paper's analysis protocol: SOAPnuke was used to process the raw data, with reads discarded if the reads contained adapters or uncalled bases, had a mean Phred below 15, or lacked an exact constant-primer or identifier match. High-quality paired reads were merged using COPE v1.2.5, and each unique nucleotide sequence was defined as a clonotype. MiTCR v1.1 was used to align clonotypes to the IMGT TRBV, TRBD and TRBJ reference segments. The analysis was restricted to V-J combinations with a frequency above 0.0001, which together covered just over 98% of the repertoires. A TCS score was defined as the ratio of F50 (clonal expansion) to E x V (chaos), with BLOSUM62-based TCRdist applied between CDR3 peptides within each V-J. Welch's t-statistics and random forest reduced roughly 540 V-J features to roughly 13, which were used in a naive Bayes classifier (R e1071). Thyroid-blood repertoire similarity was quantified with the Morisita-Horn index. The public reads were reprocessed in TCRdb via fastp at Q25 and MiXCR, keeping in-frame beta chains. Each CDR3 protein appears once, grouped with its most common genes and DNA. These V and J calls originate from TCRdb's pipeline instead of the authors' own analysis. The sample table contains approximately 30,000 distinct CDR3 sequences; only one count was recorded for under 65% of them. Under 30% of the sample rests with the top ten.

The specimen sequenced was blood. The sequence was obtained from a woman in her thirties or forties with Graves' ophthalmopathy. The chain is made from TRBV4-2 and TRBJ2-7; TRBD2 is a possible D gene, resting on 5 matching bases. The DNA sequence is TGTGCCAGCAGCCAAGATCCGGGGAGCGCCTACGAGCAGTACTTC. Its protein reads: CASSQDPGSAYEQYF.